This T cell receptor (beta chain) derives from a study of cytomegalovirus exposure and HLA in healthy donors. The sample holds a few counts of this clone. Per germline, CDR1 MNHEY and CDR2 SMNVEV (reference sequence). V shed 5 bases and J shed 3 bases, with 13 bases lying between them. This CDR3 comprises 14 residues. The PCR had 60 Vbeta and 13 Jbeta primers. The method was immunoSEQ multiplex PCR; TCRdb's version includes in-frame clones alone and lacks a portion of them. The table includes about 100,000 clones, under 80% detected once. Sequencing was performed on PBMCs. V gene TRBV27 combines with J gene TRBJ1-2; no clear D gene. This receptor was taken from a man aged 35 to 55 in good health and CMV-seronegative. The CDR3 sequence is CASSPGGPDYGYTF. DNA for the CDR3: TGTGCCAGCAGTCCTGGTGGTCCGGACTATGGCTACACCTTC.